This T cell receptor (beta chain) was documented in a study of cytomegalovirus exposure and HLA in healthy donors. Findings of the study overall: Reports indicated that the classifier achieved high specificity and sensitivity in diagnosing cytomegalovirus status. Cytomegalovirus-associated TCR beta chains were listed, numbering some 180.

A remark on this clone: Its antigen is not identified.

Only in-frame clones appear in the TCRdb table, and some are missing; sequencing was by immunoSEQ multiplex PCR. The repertoire consists of 130,000 or so clones, with around nine tenths occurring once and the leading ten covering approximately 3.5%. The CDR3 has 12 amino acids. Trimming at V came to 6 bases and at J to 6 bases, leaving 6 bases not matched to a gene. The germline CDR1 and CDR2 sequences are SQVTM and ANQGSEA. The source of this sequence is a man between 25 and 39 years old in good health and CMV-seronegative. Sequenced: PBMCs. The V call is TRBV29-1, the J call TRBJ1-2, with 8 bases matching TRBD1. CDR3 residues: CSVLTGVHGYTF. The CDR3 region has the DNA TGCAGCGTATTGACAGGGGTCCATGGCTACACCTTC.